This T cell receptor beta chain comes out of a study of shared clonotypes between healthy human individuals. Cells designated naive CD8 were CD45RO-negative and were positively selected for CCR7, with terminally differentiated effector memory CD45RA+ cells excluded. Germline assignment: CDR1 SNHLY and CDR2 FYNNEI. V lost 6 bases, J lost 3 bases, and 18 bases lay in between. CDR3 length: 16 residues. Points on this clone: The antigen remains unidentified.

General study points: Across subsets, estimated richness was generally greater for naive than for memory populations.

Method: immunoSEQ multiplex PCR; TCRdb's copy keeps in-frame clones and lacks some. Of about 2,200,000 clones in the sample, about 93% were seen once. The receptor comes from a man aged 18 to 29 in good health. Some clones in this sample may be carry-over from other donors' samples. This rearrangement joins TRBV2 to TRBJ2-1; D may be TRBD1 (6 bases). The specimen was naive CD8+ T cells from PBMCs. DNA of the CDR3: TGTGCCAGCAGAAAGTCCACGGGACATCTCTACAATGAGCAGTTCTTC. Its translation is CASRKSTGHLYNEQFF.